A selection of T cell receptor beta chains follows, all from one sample in a study of shared clonotypes between healthy human individuals. The method was immunoSEQ multiplex PCR; TCRdb's version includes in-frame clones alone and lacks a portion of them. The sample yields about 2.4 million clones, roughly 93% seen once. The sample comprised naive CD4+ T cells from PBMCs. The receptors originated from a man younger than 35 in good health. Some clones in this sample may be carry-over from other donors' samples. The CDR3 runs from the conserved cysteine through the conserved F or W. The D gene is left open where the match is weak. Clone sizes are given selectively: once, few, many, or a class where the clone is expanded.

j_call v_call clone_size d_call cdr3_nt cdr3_aa
TRBJ2-3 TRBV5-1 - - TGCGCCAGCAGAATAACTACCACTAGCACAGATACGCAGTATTTT CASRITTTSTDTQYF
TRBJ1-2 TRBV21-1 - - TGTGCCAGCAGCAAGGAGACAGGGGGTAGCGGGGGCTACACCTTC CASSKETGGSGGYTF
TRBJ2-2 TRBV10-3 - - TGTGCCATCAGTGAGATAGCGGCGAACACCGGGGAGCTGTTTTTT CAISEIAANTGELFF
TRBJ1-6 TRBV28 - - TGTGCCAGCACCCCTCGCCACAGTGGGAATTCACCCCTCCACTTT CASTPRHSGNSPLHF
TRBJ2-1 TRBV11-2 - - TGTGCCAGCAGCTTCTTAACGGCGGGCGAGCAGTTCTTC CASSFLTAGEQFF
TRBJ2-7 TRBV28 once - TGTGCCAGCAACTCCGCAAACTACGAGCAGTACTTC CASNSANYEQYF
TRBJ2-7 TRBV15 - - TGTGCCACCAGTAGAGGGTATACCTACGAGCAGTACTTC CATSRGYTYEQYF
TRBJ2-3 TRBV4-2 - TRBD2 TGTGCCAGCAGCCAAGATAACCCCCAGACTAGCGGGAGCCGAGTGGGGGATACGCAGTATTTT CASSQDNPQTSGSRVGDTQYF
TRBJ2-6 TRBV18 - - TGTGCCAGCTCACCTGTCGGGAGTGGGGCCAACGTCCTGACTTTC CASSPVGSGANVLTF
TRBJ1-2 TRBV10-3 - - TGTGCCATCAGTGACCGACGACAGCTCCGTAACTATGGCTACACCTTC CAISDRRQLRNYGYTF
TRBJ2-7 TRBV7-2 - - TGTGCCAGCAGCTTATCGACGGGTCCCTACGAGCAGTACTTC CASSLSTGPYEQYF
TRBJ2-4 TRBV5-8 - - TGTGCCAGCAGCTTGACTGGATCGAGCTCTTACTTC CASSLTGSSSYF
TRBJ2-2 TRBV9 - - TGTGCCAGCAGCGTAGCCGGATTAGGGAGCGGGGAGCTGTTTTTT CASSVAGLGSGELFF
TRBJ2-7 TRBV21-1 - - TGTGCCAGCAGCAAAGGGGGGGCTAGCGGGATCCACGAGCAGTACTTC CASSKGGASGIHEQYF
TRBJ2-3 TRBV25-1 - TRBD2 TGTGCCAGCAGCCCTACTAGCGCCCCGACAGATACGCAGTATTTT CASSPTSAPTDTQYF
TRBJ1-1 TRBV30 - - TGTGCCTGGAGTGCTCGGGGCGGCACTGAAGCTTTCTTT CAWSARGGTEAFF
TRBJ2-6 TRBV2 - - TGTGCCAGCAGTGTTTTTCCAGGGGCCAACGTCCTGACTTTC CASSVFPGANVLTF
TRBJ2-3 TRBV28 - TRBD2 TGTGCCAGCAGTTTAGGCGGGAGAAACACAGATACGCAGTATTTT CASSLGGRNTDTQYF
TRBJ1-5 TRBV6-5 - - TGTGCCAGCAGTCCGGACAGACCGAGGGTGTCGACCCAGCATTTT CASSPDRPRVSTQHF
TRBJ2-1 TRBV5-6 - - TGTGCCAGCAGCTTGACCCTATTCTCCTACAATGAGCAGTTCTTC CASSLTLFSYNEQFF
TRBJ2-3 TRBV10-3 - - TGTGCCATCAGTGACCCGGGACGGATGAGCACAGATACGCAGTATTTT CAISDPGRMSTDTQYF
TRBJ2-3 TRBV4-3 - TRBD1 TGCGCCAGCAGCCAAGGACAGGGGGCTTGGGATACGCAGTATTTT CASSQGQGAWDTQYF
TRBJ2-1 TRBV18 - - TGTGCCAGCTCACCTGTCCAGCGCCAGGGCTCCTACAATGAGCAGTTCTTC CASSPVQRQGSYNEQFF
TRBJ2-5 TRBV20-1 - - TGCAGTAGAACACGGCAAGAGACCCAGTACTTC CSRTRQETQYF
TRBJ2-7 TRBV4-3 - TRBD2 TGCGCCAGCAGCCAAGGCGCGGGACTAGCGATTAGGGGGCAGTACTTC CASSQGAGLAIRGQYF
TRBJ2-7 TRBV5-1 - - TGCGCCAGCAGCTTGATGGGTCGCTTTAGCTCCTACGAGCAGTACTTC CASSLMGRFSSYEQYF
TRBJ1-1 TRBV18 - - TGTGCCAGCTCACTCCTAGGGGAGGGAACTGAAGCTTTCTTT CASSLLGEGTEAFF
TRBJ1-1 TRBV9 once - TGTGCCAGCAGCGTAGTGGCGCGGACTGAAGCTTTCTTT CASSVVARTEAFF
TRBJ2-2 TRBV5-1 - TRBD1 TGCGCCAGCAGCCCAGAGACAGGGGCCGGGGAGCTGTTTTTT CASSPETGAGELFF